Each of the 3 T cell receptor beta chains below was sequenced from the same sample in a study of T cells in Graves' hyperthyroidism and ophthalmopathy. RNA transcripts served as the template for amplifying TCR beta CDR3 regions. Researchers ran a first-round RT-PCR on the TCR CDR3 using the HTBI primer set. TCRdb itself ran the multiplex PCR reads through MiXCR, one entry per CDR3 protein. The table shows 210,000 or so distinct CDR3 sequences, with roughly a sixth occurring only once. The sample taken for sequencing was blood. Receptor source: a man aged 50-60 years with Graves' hyperthyroidism.

This clonotype was detected ten times or more. The V and J genes are TRBV28 and TRBJ1-4, with D perhaps matching TRBD1 (5 bases). The CDR3 has 14 amino acids. V gave up 6 bases and J gave up 6 bases, with 14 bases separating them. The germline V gene encodes CDR1 MDHEN and CDR2 SYDVKM. CDR3 residues: CASSPGGGYEKLFF. The DNA for the CDR3 is TGTGCCAGCAGCCCGGGTGGGGGGTATGAAAAACTGTTTTTT.

This chain uses TRBV20-1 with TRBJ1-3; D not certain. CDR1 is DFQATT, CDR2 SNEGSKA, per germline (reference sequence). Trimming pared 6 bases from V and 5 bases from J, leaving 14 bases between. This CDR3 is built from 13 residues. CDR3 protein: CSAQRPQRNTIYF. Here the CDR3 DNA reads TGCAGTGCCCAGAGACCCCAGAGAAACACCATATATTTT.

This clonotype appeared many times. The V gene is TRBV28, the J gene TRBJ2-2, with 8 bases identical to TRBD1. The CDR3 extends over 15 amino acids. Trimming removed 3 bases from V and 5 bases from J; junction bases left unmatched: 5. CDR1 and CDR2 from the germline V gene are MDHEN and SYDVKM. The CDR3 region is CASSFQGAWTGELFF. CDR3 nucleotide sequence: TGTGCCAGCAGTTTCCAGGGGGCATGGACCGGGGAGCTGTTTTTT. Using reference TRBV28 and TRBJ2-2 for the parts outside the CDR3, the full variable domain is DVKVTQSSRYLVKRTGEKVFLECVQDMDHENMFWYRQDPGLGLRLIYFSYDVKMKEKGDIPEGYSVSREKKERFSLILESASTNQTSMYLCASSFQGAWTGELFFGEGSRLTVL.